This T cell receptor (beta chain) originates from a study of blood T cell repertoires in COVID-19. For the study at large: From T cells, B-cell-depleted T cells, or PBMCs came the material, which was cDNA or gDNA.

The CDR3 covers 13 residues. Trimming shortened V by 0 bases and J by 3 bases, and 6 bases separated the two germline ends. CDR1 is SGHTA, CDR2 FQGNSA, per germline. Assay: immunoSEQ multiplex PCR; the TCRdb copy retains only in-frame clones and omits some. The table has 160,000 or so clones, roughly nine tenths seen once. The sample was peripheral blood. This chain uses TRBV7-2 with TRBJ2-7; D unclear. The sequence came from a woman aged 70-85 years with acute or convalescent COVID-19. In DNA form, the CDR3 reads TGTGCCAGCAGCTTAGCTGGCAGCTACGAGCAGTACTTC. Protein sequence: CASSLAGSYEQYF. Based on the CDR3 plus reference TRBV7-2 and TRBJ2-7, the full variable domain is GAGVSQSPSNKVTEKGKDVELRCDPISGHTALYWYRQSLGQGLEFLIYFQGNSAPDKSGLPSDRFSAERTGGSVSTLTIQRTQQEDSAVYLCASSLAGSYEQYFGPGTRLTVT.